These 2 T cell receptor beta chains came from one sample sequenced in a study of blood T cell repertoires in COVID-19. Some clones are missing from TCRdb's copy, which holds only in-frame ones; the method was immunoSEQ multiplex PCR. This sample has roughly 140,000 clones, with 76% found just once. Sequencing input: peripheral blood. The source is a woman older than 75 with acute or convalescent COVID-19.

The J gene is TRBJ2-3, the V gene TRBV7-2; 7 nucleotides match TRBD1. Germline V lookup: CDR1 SGHTA, CDR2 FQGNSA. Trimming took 5 bases from V and 3 from J; bases not matched to a gene: 5. The CDR3 sequence is 14 residues long. The CDR3 region has the DNA TGTGCCAGCAGCCAGACAGGGATAACAGATACGCAGTATTTT. Translating it yields CASSQTGITDTQYF.

The chain couples TRBV10-3 to TRBJ2-7; 9 bases map to TRBD2. V was pared by 6 bases and J by 2 bases, with 8 bases of the junction left unmatched. The CDR3 spans 15 residues. The germline CDR1 and CDR2 sequences are ENHRY and SYGVKD. The CDR3 here is CAISQPAGGPYEQYF. CDR3 nucleotide sequence: TGTGCCATCAGCCAACCGGCGGGGGGGCCCTACGAGCAGTACTTC.